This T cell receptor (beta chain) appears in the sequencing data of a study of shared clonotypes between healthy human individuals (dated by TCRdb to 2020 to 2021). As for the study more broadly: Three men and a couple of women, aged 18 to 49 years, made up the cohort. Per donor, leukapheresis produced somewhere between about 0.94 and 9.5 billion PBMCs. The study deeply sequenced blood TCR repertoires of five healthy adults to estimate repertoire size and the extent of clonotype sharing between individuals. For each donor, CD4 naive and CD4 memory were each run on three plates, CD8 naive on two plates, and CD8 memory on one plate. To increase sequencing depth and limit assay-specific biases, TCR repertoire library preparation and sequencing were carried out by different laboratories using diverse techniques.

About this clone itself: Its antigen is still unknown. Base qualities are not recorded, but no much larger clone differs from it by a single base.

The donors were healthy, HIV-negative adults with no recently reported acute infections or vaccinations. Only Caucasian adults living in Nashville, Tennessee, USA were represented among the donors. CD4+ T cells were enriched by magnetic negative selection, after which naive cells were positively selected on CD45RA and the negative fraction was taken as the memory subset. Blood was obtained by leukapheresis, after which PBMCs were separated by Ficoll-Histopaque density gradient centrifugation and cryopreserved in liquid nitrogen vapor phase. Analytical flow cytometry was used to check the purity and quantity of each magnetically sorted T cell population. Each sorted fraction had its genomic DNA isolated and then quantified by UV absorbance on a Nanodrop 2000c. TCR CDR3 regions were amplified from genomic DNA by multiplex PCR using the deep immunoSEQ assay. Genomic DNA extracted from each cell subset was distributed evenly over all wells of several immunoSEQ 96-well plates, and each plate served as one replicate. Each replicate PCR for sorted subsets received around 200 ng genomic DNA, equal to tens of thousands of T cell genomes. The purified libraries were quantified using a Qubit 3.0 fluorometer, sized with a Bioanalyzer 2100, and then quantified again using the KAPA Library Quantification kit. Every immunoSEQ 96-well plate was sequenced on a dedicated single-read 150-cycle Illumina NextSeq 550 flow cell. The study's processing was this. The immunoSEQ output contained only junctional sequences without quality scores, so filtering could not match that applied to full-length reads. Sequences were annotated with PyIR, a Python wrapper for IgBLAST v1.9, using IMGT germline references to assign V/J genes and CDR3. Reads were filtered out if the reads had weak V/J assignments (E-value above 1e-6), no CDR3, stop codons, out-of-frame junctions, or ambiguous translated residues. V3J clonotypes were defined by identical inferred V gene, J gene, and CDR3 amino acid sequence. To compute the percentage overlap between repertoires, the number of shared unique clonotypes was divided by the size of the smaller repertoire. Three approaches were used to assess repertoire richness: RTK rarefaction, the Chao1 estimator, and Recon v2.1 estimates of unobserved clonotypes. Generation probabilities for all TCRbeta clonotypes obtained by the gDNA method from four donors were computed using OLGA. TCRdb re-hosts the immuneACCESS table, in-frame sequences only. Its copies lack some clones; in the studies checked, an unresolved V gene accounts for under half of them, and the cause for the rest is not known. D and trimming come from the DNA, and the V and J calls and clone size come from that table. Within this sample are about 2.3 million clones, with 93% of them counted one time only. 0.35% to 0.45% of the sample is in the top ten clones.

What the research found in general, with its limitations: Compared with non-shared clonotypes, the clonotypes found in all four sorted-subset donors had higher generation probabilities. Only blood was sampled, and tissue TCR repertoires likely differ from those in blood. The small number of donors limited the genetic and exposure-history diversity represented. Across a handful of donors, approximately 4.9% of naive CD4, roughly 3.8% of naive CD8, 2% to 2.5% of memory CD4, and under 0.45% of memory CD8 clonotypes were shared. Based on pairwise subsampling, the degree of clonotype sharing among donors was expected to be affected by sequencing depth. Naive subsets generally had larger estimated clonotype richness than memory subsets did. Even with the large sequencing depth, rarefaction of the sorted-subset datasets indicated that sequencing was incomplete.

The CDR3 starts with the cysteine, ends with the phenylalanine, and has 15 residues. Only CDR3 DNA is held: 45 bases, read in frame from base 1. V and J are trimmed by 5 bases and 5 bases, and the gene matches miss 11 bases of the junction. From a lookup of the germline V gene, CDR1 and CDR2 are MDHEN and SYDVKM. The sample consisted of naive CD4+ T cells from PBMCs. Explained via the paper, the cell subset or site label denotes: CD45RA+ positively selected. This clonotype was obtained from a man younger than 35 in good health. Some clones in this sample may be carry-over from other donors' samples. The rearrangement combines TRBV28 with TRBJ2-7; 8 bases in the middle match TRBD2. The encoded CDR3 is CASSPQAGVLDEQYF. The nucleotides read TGTGCCAGCAGTCCCCAAGCGGGAGTGTTGGACGAGCAGTACTTC.